This T cell receptor beta chain came from a study of TIL therapy for anti-PD-1-resistant metastatic lung cancer. The overall study: Median tumor PD-L1 proportion score was roughly 5.9%. Study-level findings and limits: Treatment-naive, never-smoker and oncogene-addicted patients were overrepresented in this highly selected cohort.

This was the immunoSEQ v3 assay. Libraries were sequenced to around 2 million read pairs (survey) or about 5-6.5 million (deep). Method: immunoSEQ multiplex PCR; TCRdb's copy keeps in-frame clones and lacks some. The sample comprises fewer than 20,000 clones, approximately 83% of which are singletons, and around 2.2% rests with the top ten. As to this clone: The antigen remains unidentified.

In germline, CDR1 is SGHNT, CDR2 YYREEE (reference sequence). There are 14 residues in the CDR3. The V end was cut by 0 bases, the J end by 2 bases, with 9 bases between. Time point noted: pre-treatment sample, taken before nivolumab and TIL therapy. Adults with stage 4 NSCLC were enrolled in a phase I trial. This chain uses TRBV5-4 with TRBJ2-7; tentatively, D is TRBD1 (6 bases). The origin of this receptor is a person aged 25 to 79 with non-small cell lung cancer. Sequenced material: blood, taken at baseline. CDR3 in DNA: TGTGCCAGCAGCTTGGATGGGGGCACCTACGAGCAGTACTTC. Amino acids: CASSLDGGTYEQYF.